The clone carrying this T cell receptor beta chain was picked up a small number of times. Trimming took 0 bases from V and 4 from J, leaving 12 bases between them. CDR3 length: 15 residues. Germline V gene data show CDR1 as SEHNR and CDR2 as FQNEAQ (reference sequence). This sample is part of a study of tumor-infiltrating lymphocytes in primary liver carcinoma. Overall study context: Tissue type made little difference to sample yields of roughly 3.65 to 7.5 million productive TCRbeta reads.

Starting from 500 ng of total RNA, TCR beta cDNA was produced with a primer in the constant region. Employing slightly modified ARM-PCR, three nested multiplex PCR rounds were run, and these gave rise to the TCR beta libraries. The first two PCR rounds used TRBV1-TRBV30 primers with a Cbeta primer, approximately 9 cycles each. Each CDR3 protein is one row after TCRdb ran MiXCR on the multiplex PCR reads. Found here are a few hundred thousand distinct CDR3 sequences, around three fifths of them singletons; the top ten hold approximately 15%. Researchers drew blood RNA from unsorted whole blood and extracted germline DNA as well.

The sequenced material came from peripheral blood. The source of this sequence is a woman in her 30s with primary liver carcinoma and hepatitis B virus infection. This sequence joins TRBV7-9 and TRBJ1-2; D unclear. Here the CDR3 reads CASSLARTPGYGYTF. CDR3 in DNA: TGTGCCAGCAGCTTAGCGCGGACGCCAGGCTATGGCTACACCTTC.